A selection of T cell receptor beta chains follows, all from one sample in a study of blood T cells in healthy people across ages. MiXCR, run by TCRdb on the 5' RACE reads, gives a single entry per CDR3 protein. The sample consists of more than 900,000 distinct CDR3 sequences, about 23% of them appearing once. This same sample was also part of a study on T cells of mothers and their children.

The sample taken for sequencing was blood. The receptor source for this set is a girl aged 2 to 10 in good health. Each CDR3 is given with its conserved first and last residue. A D gene is named only where the DNA matches it firmly. The listing skips clone size in some rows; elsewhere it reads once, few, many or a size class.

D gene,CDR3 length,J gene,V gene,clone size,CDR3 protein,CDR3 DNA
TRBD1,13,TRBJ1-1,TRBV29-1,once,CSGEGGSETEAFF,TGCAGCGGTGAAGGGGGCTCGGAAACTGAAGCTTTCTTT
TRBD1,16,TRBJ2-3,TRBV29-1,few,CSVEDPDRDATDTQYF,TGCAGCGTTGAAGACCCGGACAGGGACGCCACAGATACGCAGTATTTT
-,16,TRBJ2-3,TRBV6-1,few,CASSPGGASGTDTQYF,TGTGCCAGCTCCCCAGGGGGGGCCAGTGGCACAGATACGCAGTATTTT
-,13,TRBJ1-2,TRBV12-3/TRBV12-4,-,CASSVSRNYGYTF,TGTGCCAGCAGTGTCAGCCGGAACTATGGCTACACCTTC
-,16,TRBJ2-3,TRBV27,-,CASSNNRLRRADTQYF,TGTGCCAGCAGCAATAACAGGTTAAGGCGAGCAGATACGCAGTATTTT
TRBD2,13,TRBJ2-1,TRBV29-1,few,CSVGAGAYNEQFF,TGCAGCGTTGGGGCGGGAGCCTACAATGAGCAGTTCTTC
-,16,TRBJ2-6,TRBV3-1,-,CASSKDPGLGANVLTF,TGTGCCAGCAGCAAAGACCCGGGACTTGGGGCCAACGTCCTGACTTTC
-,16,TRBJ2-4,TRBV7-9,few,CASSLGENSSGDIQYF,TGTGCCAGCAGCTTAGGTGAAAACAGCTCTGGAGACATTCAGTACTTC
-,12,TRBJ2-5,TRBV11-2,-,CASSFSRETQYF,TGTGCCAGCAGCTTCTCACGGGAGACCCAGTACTTC
-,13,TRBJ1-2,TRBV5-1,-,CASSQGPGDGYTF,TGCGCCAGCAGCCAGGGACCTGGGGATGGCTACACCTTC
-,14,TRBJ1-1,TRBV5-1,few,CASSLSGSNTEAFF,TGCGCCAGCAGCTTGTCCGGGAGCAACACTGAAGCTTTCTTT
-,14,TRBJ2-5,TRBV28,-,CASSLVEGRNEQLF,TGTGCCAGCAGTTTAGTGGAGGGCCGGAATGAGCAATTATTC
-,14,TRBJ2-7,TRBV29-1,-,CSVATESEGYEQYF,TGCAGCGTGGCGACGGAATCCGAAGGGTACGAGCAGTACTTC
-,16,TRBJ1-1,TRBV9,-,CASSPREQVMGTEAFF,TGTGCCAGCAGCCCCCGTGAACAGGTAATGGGGACTGAAGCTTTCTTT
TRBD2,19,TRBJ2-4,TRBV28,-,CASSFSDSGGVIVKNIQYF,TGTGCCAGCAGTTTTTCAGACAGCGGGGGAGTGATAGTCAAAAACATTCAGTACTTC